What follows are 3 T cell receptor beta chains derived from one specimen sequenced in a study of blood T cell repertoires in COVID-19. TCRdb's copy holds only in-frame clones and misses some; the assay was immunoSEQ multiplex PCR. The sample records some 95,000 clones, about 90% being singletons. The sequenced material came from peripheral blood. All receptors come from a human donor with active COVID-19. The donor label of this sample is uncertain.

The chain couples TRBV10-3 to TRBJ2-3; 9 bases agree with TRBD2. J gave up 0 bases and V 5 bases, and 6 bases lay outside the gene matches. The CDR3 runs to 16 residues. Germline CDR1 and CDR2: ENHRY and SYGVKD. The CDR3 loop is CAISLGSGGSTDTQYF. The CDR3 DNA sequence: TGTGCCATCAGTCTTGGTAGCGGGGGAAGCACAGATACGCAGTATTTT.

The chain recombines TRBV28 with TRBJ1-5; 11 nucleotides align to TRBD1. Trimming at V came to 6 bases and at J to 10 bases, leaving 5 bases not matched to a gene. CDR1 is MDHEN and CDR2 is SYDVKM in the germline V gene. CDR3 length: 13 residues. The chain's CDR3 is CASRGTGGRPQHF. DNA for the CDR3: TGTGCCAGCAGAGGGACAGGGGGAAGACCCCAGCATTTT.

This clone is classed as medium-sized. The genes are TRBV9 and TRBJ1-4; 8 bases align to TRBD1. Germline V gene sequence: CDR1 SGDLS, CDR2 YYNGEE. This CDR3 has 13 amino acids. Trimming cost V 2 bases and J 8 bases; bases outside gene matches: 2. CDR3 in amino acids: CASSVSGGEKLFF. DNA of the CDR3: TGTGCCAGCAGCGTCTCAGGGGGCGAAAAACTGTTTTTT.